This T cell receptor beta chain was sequenced during a study of cytomegalovirus exposure and HLA in healthy donors. Measured with immunoSEQ multiplex PCR; TCRdb has only the in-frame clones, and not every one. The table includes roughly 150,000 clones, about 82% detected once. Trimming took 1 base from V and 6 from J, leaving 13 bases between them. This CDR3 has 15 amino acids. CDR1 is SGHTA and CDR2 is FQGNSA in the germline V gene. Material: PBMCs. The genes are TRBV7-2 and TRBJ1-5; possible D gene TRBD1, 6 bases. The clonotype originates from a man between 25 and 39 years old in good health and CMV-seropositive. CDR3: CASSLGQAHRQPQHF. The DNA of the CDR3 is TGTGCCAGCAGCTTAGGACAGGCCCACCGTCAGCCCCAGCATTTT.